This TCR beta chain was recovered during a study of T cells in Graves' hyperthyroidism and ophthalmopathy. Amplified regions were TCR beta CDR3 sequences from RNA transcripts. The TCR CDR3 first-round RT-PCR relied on the HTBI primer set. TCRdb independently ran MiXCR on the multiplex PCR reads; one entry per CDR3 protein. The sample holds about 420,000 distinct CDR3 sequences, approximately 15% seen once. The sample holds many counts of this clonotype. This CDR3 is built from 15 residues. The germline V and J ends were trimmed by 5 bases and 4 bases, with 15 bases remaining between them. It was around 11 ml of fresh peripheral blood that supplied the PBMCs.

This sequence joins TRBV12-3 or TRBV12-4 and TRBJ1-5; D unresolved. The sample taken for sequencing was blood. The receptor was isolated from a woman aged 18 to 35 with Graves' hyperthyroidism. DNA for the CDR3: TGTGCCAGCAGTCCACGCGGGCCAACAAATCAGCCCCAGCATTTT. Translating gives CASSPRGPTNQPQHF.